This passage covers 18 T cell receptor beta chains from one sample sequenced in a study of blood T cells in healthy people across ages. Together with a sample-barcoded 5' primer, a J-beta primer mix was included in a second PCR lasting about 7 to 11 cycles. TCRdb called the 5' RACE reads again in MiXCR, with one record for every CDR3 protein. The sample yields hundreds of thousands of distinct CDR3 sequences, 35% to 40% seen once. The specimen was blood. These receptors originate from a man between 18 and 29 years old in good health.

The chain recombines TRBV6-5 with TRBJ1-6, with D unclear. This CDR3 has 14 residues. V lost 8 bases, J lost 0 bases, and 8 bases lay in between. Germline assignment: CDR1 MNHEY and CDR2 SVGAGI. CDR3 in DNA: TGTGCCAGCGGCAAAAGCTCCTATAATTCACCCCTCCACTTT. Amino acids: CASGKSSYNSPLHF.

The chain employs TRBV5-1 and TRBJ2-5, with D unclear. With 4 bases removed from V and 11 bases from J, the gap between germline ends came to 18 bases. Germline V CDR1 and CDR2: SGHRS, YFSETQ. This CDR3 is 13 amino acids long. The CDR3 DNA reads as TGCGCCAGCAGCGGCCCTGGTGCAAATGAGCAGTACTTC. Its translation is CASSGPGANEQYF.

This clonotype was recorded many times. The chain couples TRBV20-1 to TRBJ2-3; TRBD2 matches at 10 bases. This CDR3 spans 17 amino acids. Germline CDR1 is DFQATT and CDR2 is SNEGSKA (reference sequence). J was trimmed by 5 bases and V by 0 bases; bases with no gene match: 11. CDR3: CSAREVRASGGRDTQYF. CDR3 sequence (DNA): TGCAGTGCTAGAGAGGTTCGAGCTAGCGGGGGACGAGATACGCAGTATTTT.

This chain links TRBV3-1 with TRBJ1-1; 7 nucleotides match TRBD1. V was clipped by 4 bases and J by 0 bases; unmatched bases: 8. The germline V gene has CDR1 LGHDT and CDR2 YNNKEL (reference sequence). The CDR3 is 16 residues long. This chain's CDR3 is CASSPSRTGLNTEAFF. The CDR3 region has the DNA TGTGCCAGCAGCCCCTCCAGGACAGGTTTGAACACTGAAGCTTTCTTT. Filled out from reference TRBV3-1 and TRBJ1-1, the complete variable domain reads DTAVSQTPKYLVTQMGNDKSIKCEQNLGHDTMYWYKQDSKKFLKIMFSYNNKELIINETVPNRFSPKSPDKAHLNLHINSLELGDSAVYFCASSPSRTGLNTEAFFGQGTRLTVV.

The chain combines TRBV5-6 with TRBJ2-3; TRBD1 aligns across 8 bases. Unmatched junction bases numbered 9, after V lost 1 base and J lost 2 bases. CDR1 is SGHDT, CDR2 YYEEEE, per germline. This CDR3 spans 17 amino acids. CDR3 nucleotide sequence: TGTGCCAGCAGCTTGAGGGTTCGGACAGGGCTCACAGATACGCAGTATTTT. Its translation: CASSLRVRTGLTDTQYF. The variable domain in full, completed from reference TRBV5-6 and TRBJ2-3, reads DAGVTQSPTHLIKTRGQQVTLRCSPKSGHDTVSWYQQALGQGPQFIFQYYEEEERQRGNFPDRFSGHQFPNYSSELNVNALLLGDSALYLCASSLRVRTGLTDTQYFGPGTRLTVL.

This clonotype has only a few counts. The genes are TRBV7-3 and TRBJ2-1, with 7 nucleotides matching TRBD2. Losses at the gene ends were 6 bases for V and 4 bases for J; bases not matched to a gene: 15. The germline CDR1 and CDR2 sequences are SGHTA and FQGTGA. There are 17 residues in the CDR3. This CDR3 is CASRQKEGRAPYNEQFF. CDR3 DNA sequence: TGTGCCAGCAGACAAAAAGAGGGGAGGGCCCCGTACAATGAGCAGTTCTTC.

V is TRBV4-3 and J is TRBJ1-6; D not resolved. The CDR3 has 18 residues. V was clipped by 0 bases and J by 9 bases, with 21 bases between them. Germline V gene sequence: CDR1 LGHNA, CDR2 YSLEER. The CDR3 nucleotides are TGCGCCAGCAGCCAAGATCGACTGGGATTCAGCCTCGGTTCACCCCTCCACTTT. As protein: CASSQDRLGFSLGSPLHF.

DNA of the CDR3: TGTGCCAGCAGTTTTCACGCTAGCGGGGGGGGGTGGGAGCAGTTCTTC. Its protein product is CASSFHASGGGWEQFF. The rearrangement links TRBV27 to TRBJ2-1; 12 nucleotides line up with TRBD2. CDR3 length equals 16 residues. Germline CDR1 reads MNHEY; CDR2 reads SMNVEV (reference sequence). The ends lost 3 bases at V and 10 bases at J; junction bases unmatched: 10.

The chain recombines TRBV2 with TRBJ2-5; D may be TRBD2 (6 bases). There are 16 residues in the CDR3. Per germline, CDR1 SNHLY and CDR2 FYNNEI. V was shortened by 4 bases and J by 11 bases, with 26 bases between the two germline ends. The CDR3 sequence is CASSGSPGLFRNEQYF. The CDR3 nucleotides read TGTGCCAGCAGTGGCTCCCCGGGACTCTTTAGGAATGAGCAGTACTTC.

This clonotype occurred many times. The genes are TRBV7-9 and TRBJ1-2; D possibly corresponds to TRBD1 (5 bases). V gave up 7 bases and J gave up 8 bases, with 14 bases separating them. The CDR3 has 12 amino acids. Germline V CDR1 and CDR2: SEHNR, FQNEAQ (reference sequence). Here the CDR3 reads CASKFTGGGYTF. The CDR3 region has the DNA TGTGCCAGCAAATTTACCGGGGGAGGCTACACCTTC.

Of note for this clonotype: At one boundary the junction diverges from the germline segment, which might be a read error. The genes are TRBV2 and TRBJ2-3; the match to TRBD1 covers 7 bases. The V gene's germline CDR1 is SNHLY and CDR2 FYNNEI. This CDR3 is 15 amino acids long. The CDR3 here is CASSVETGRTDAQYF. For the CDR3, the DNA is TGTGCCAGCAGTGTAGAGACAGGGCGAACAGATGCGCAGTATTTT.

This clonotype appeared a single time. This chain links TRBV20-1 with TRBJ2-1; no clear D gene. The V and J ends lost 0 bases and 9 bases respectively, with 15 bases between them. CDR1 DFQATT and CDR2 SNEGSKA come from the germline V gene (reference sequence). This CDR3 region has 14 residues. The CDR3 loop is CSARDPHSQREQFF. CDR3 nucleotides: TGCAGTGCTAGAGATCCCCATTCCCAGCGTGAGCAGTTCTTC.

In the case of this clonotype: The junction departs from the called germline gene at one end, perhaps through a read error. The gene calls are TRBV11-2 and TRBJ1-5, with a tentative D call TRBD1 (5 bases). This CDR3 spans 15 amino acids. Germline CDR1 reads SGHAT; CDR2 reads FQNNGV. The CDR3 nucleotides read TGTGCCAGCAGCTGGGGACCGTATAGCAAGCAGCCCCAGCATTTT. Translating it yields CASSWGPYSKQPQHF.

This clonotype was seen a few times. The chain combines TRBV6-7 with TRBJ2-1; possible D gene TRBD2, 7 bases. TRBV6-7 is assigned to the ORF class and has an uncertain function. V shed 0 bases and J shed 2 bases, with 14 bases lying between them. This CDR3 is 17 amino acids long. CDR3 in amino acids: CASSYSKVGGPYNEQFF. CDR3 nucleotides: TGTGCCAGCAGTTACTCGAAGGTGGGGGGGCCCTACAATGAGCAGTTCTTC.

This sequence joins TRBV14 and TRBJ2-7; D may be TRBD1 (5 bases). The CDR3 loop spans 12 amino acids. The ends were cut back, 0 bases at V and 8 bases at J, with 8 bases in the middle. Germline V gives CDR1 SGHDN, CDR2 FVKESK. CDR3 DNA: TGTGCCAGCAGCCAAGACAGGGCGAAGCAGTACTTC. This sequence encodes CASSQDRAKQYF. Based on the CDR3 plus reference TRBV14 and TRBJ2-7, the full variable domain is EAGVTQFPSHSVIEKGQTVTLRCDPISGHDNLYWYRRVMGKEIKFLLHFVKESKQDESGMPNNRFLAERTGGTYSTLKVQPAELEDSGVYFCASSQDRAKQYFGPGTRLTVT.

CDR3 loop: CASRALAGYEQYF. In DNA, the CDR3 is TGTGCCAGCAGGGCACTAGCGGGCTACGAGCAGTACTTC. The V gene is TRBV2, the J gene TRBJ2-4, with 9 nucleotides matching TRBD2. Near its end, the DNA agrees better with TRBJ2-7, so the J call may be wrong. The CDR3 has 13 amino acids. CDR1 and CDR2 (germline): SNHLY, FYNNEI.

In regard to this clonotype: This may be a read error, as it is one base from a much larger clone. The chain combines TRBV12-3 or TRBV12-4 with TRBJ1-2; D possibly corresponds to TRBD1 (5 bases). CDR3 length: 13 amino acids. In nucleotides, the CDR3 is TGTGCCGGCAGTTTAAGCAGGGACGCTGGCTACACCTTC. This translates into CAGSLSRDAGYTF.

This chain joins TRBV12-3 or TRBV12-4 and TRBJ2-3; no clear D gene. Between the trimmed V and J ends, which lost 3 bases and 3 bases, there was a span of 13 bases. The CDR3 sequence is 15 residues long. This CDR3 is CASSFAEVRTDTQYF. DNA for the CDR3: TGTGCCAGCAGTTTCGCGGAAGTGAGAACAGATACGCAGTATTTT.